The 27 T cell receptor beta chains in this list originate from one sample, sequenced in a study of cytomegalovirus exposure and HLA in healthy donors. PCR involved 60 Vbeta and 13 Jbeta primers. The repertoire was sequenced with immunoSEQ multiplex PCR; TCRdb's copy has only in-frame clones and lacks some. The sample has approximately 170,000 clones, approximately 81% seen once. Input material: PBMCs. Receptor source: a boy aged 2-15 years in good health and CMV-seronegative.

The chain links TRBV15 to TRBJ2-5; 7 bases match TRBD2. CDR3 length equals 11 residues. Germline assignment: CDR1 LNHNV and CDR2 YYDKDF (reference sequence). Germline trimming cut 8 bases from V and 10 bases from J; bases unmatched to any gene: 7. The DNA of the CDR3 is TGTGCCACCGGGGGGGGAAGGGACCAGTACTTC. This translates into CATGGGRDQYF.

The chain combines TRBV6-5 with TRBJ2-2; no clear D gene. Germline V gene data show CDR1 as MNHEY and CDR2 as SVGAGI. CDR3 size: 14 residues. Trimming cost V 6 bases and J 2 bases, with 10 bases left between them. CDR3 protein: CASRPQVNTGELFF. The CDR3 DNA sequence: TGTGCCAGCAGGCCCCAGGTCAACACCGGGGAGCTGTTTTTT.

In its sample, this clone was seen a few times. One junction end does not reproduce the germline sequence, and a read error may be involved. The chain recombines TRBV7-2 with TRBJ2-7; D remains ambiguous. The CDR3 loop spans 14 amino acids. Germline V lookup: CDR1 SGHTA, CDR2 FQGNSA. The CDR3 sequence is CASSFIAASYEQYF. For the CDR3, the DNA is TGTGCCAGCAGCTTTATAGCTGCGTCCTATGAGCAGTACTTC.

V is TRBV29-1 and J is TRBJ1-2; TRBD1 agrees at 7 bases. V was clipped by 4 bases and J by 4 bases; unmatched bases: 6. From germline, CDR1 is SQVTM and CDR2 ANQGSEA. This CDR3 contains 13 residues. The CDR3 is CSVGGQVSYGYTF. The CDR3 bases are TGCAGCGTTGGTGGACAGGTTTCCTATGGCTACACCTTC.

This sequence joins TRBV7-6 and TRBJ2-3; D gene uncertain. Looked up from germline, CDR1 is SGHVS and CDR2 is FNYEAQ. The V end was cut by 1 base, the J end by 1 base, with 15 bases between. The CDR3 has 17 amino acids. The DNA for the CDR3 is TGTGCCAGCAGCTTAGGAAGGAGTAAGGTCGGCACAGATACGCAGTATTTT. It yields the protein CASSLGRSKVGTDTQYF.

Note on this clone: The germline gene is not matched at one end of the junction; a read error may be the cause. As DNA, the CDR3 is TGCGCCAGCCGGGACTTAATAGCCAAAAACATTCAGTGCTTC. Its translation is CASRDLIAKNIQCF. The J gene is TRBJ2-4, the V gene TRBV4-1, with D perhaps TRBD2 (6 bases). CDR3 length: 14 residues. CDR1 MGHRA and CDR2 YSYEKL come from the germline V gene.

The chain links TRBV5-1 to TRBJ1-6, with D perhaps matching TRBD1 (6 bases). In germline, CDR1 is SGHRS, CDR2 YFSETQ. V was trimmed by 0 bases and J by 7 bases, leaving 8 bases between them. This CDR3 is 14 amino acids long. CDR3 loop: CASSLEGGNSPLHF. The DNA of the CDR3 is TGCGCCAGCAGCTTGGAGGGGGGGAATTCACCCCTCCACTTT.

For this clone: The sample has other DNA sequences that encode this CDR3 too. The chain joins TRBV28 to TRBJ1-1, with D perhaps TRBD1 (5 bases). V was shortened by 2 bases and J by 0 bases, with 7 bases between the two germline ends. Germline V lookup: CDR1 MDHEN, CDR2 SYDVKM. This CDR3 has 14 residues. The CDR3 DNA is TGTGCCAGCAGTTTAGTAGGGGTGAACACTGAAGCTTTCTTT. Amino acid sequence: CASSLVGVNTEAFF. Based on the CDR3 plus reference TRBV28 and TRBJ1-1, the full variable domain is DVKVTQSSRYLVKRTGEKVFLECVQDMDHENMFWYRQDPGLGLRLIYFSYDVKMKEKGDIPEGYSVSREKKERFSLILESASTNQTSMYLCASSLVGVNTEAFFGQGTRLTVV.

The chain links TRBV11-3 to TRBJ2-7; possibly TRBD2 for D (5 bases). From germline, CDR1 is SGHNT and CDR2 YENEEA. Trimming shortened V by 6 bases and J by 1 base, and 16 bases separated the two germline ends. The CDR3 spans 15 residues. The CDR3 sequence: CASSHLMDWSYEQYV. CDR3 sequence (DNA): TGTGCCAGCAGTCACCTGATGGACTGGTCCTACGAGCAGTACGTC.

The V and J genes are TRBV27 and TRBJ2-7; TRBD2 is a possible D gene (7 bases). V was trimmed by 3 bases and J by 6 bases, leaving 18 bases between them. This CDR3 comprises 15 residues. Germline CDR1 MNHEY, CDR2 SMNVEV (reference sequence). The CDR3 reads CASSFWGGARVEQYF. The CDR3 bases are TGTGCCAGCAGTTTTTGGGGGGGGGCGCGGGTCGAGCAGTACTTC.

For this clone: At one of its ends the junction is not consistent with the germline gene, which may arise from a read error. V gene TRBV7-9 combines with J gene TRBJ1-3, with D perhaps TRBD1 (5 bases). Germline V gene lookup returns CDR1 SEHNR and CDR2 FQNEAQ (reference sequence). The CDR3 is 15 amino acids. The CDR3 bases are TGTTCCAGCAGGCGGGACGGACTCTCTGGAAACACCATATATTTT. Residues: CSSRRDGLSGNTIYF.

The rearrangement uses TRBV11-2 and TRBJ1-4; possibly TRBD1 for D (5 bases). V was clipped by 5 bases and J by 4 bases, with 14 bases between them. CDR3 length equals 15 residues. CDR1 and CDR2 from the germline V gene are SGHAT and FQNNGV. The CDR3 region has the DNA TGTGCCAGCAGCGCGGGACGGTTGAATAATGAAAAACTGTTTTTT. It specifies CASSAGRLNNEKLFF.

The chain links TRBV28 to TRBJ2-5; D is possibly TRBD1 (6 bases). The J call may be mistaken, given a closer DNA end match to TRBJ2-7. The germline gives CDR1 MDHEN, CDR2 SYDVKM. The CDR3 loop spans 14 amino acids. As DNA, the CDR3 is TGTGCCAGCAGAAACCGGGACACCTTCTACGAGCAGTACTTC. It yields the protein CASRNRDTFYEQYF.

This chain connects TRBV28 to TRBJ2-7; 7 nucleotides agree with TRBD1. The V segment lost 8 bases and the J segment 4 bases; nucleotides outside the gene matches: 14. Per the germline V gene, CDR1 is MDHEN and CDR2 is SYDVKM. The CDR3 runs 15 residues. The CDR3 reads CASAPPRQGAYEQYF. As DNA, the CDR3 is TGTGCCAGCGCCCCCCCCCGACAGGGCGCATACGAGCAGTACTTC.

V is TRBV19 and J is TRBJ1-1, with D perhaps matching TRBD1 (5 bases). The germline gives CDR1 LNHDA, CDR2 SQIVND (reference sequence). The CDR3 is made up of 12 amino acids. V was pared by 7 bases and J by 6 bases, with 12 bases between. CDR3 coding DNA: TGTGCCAGTATGGGGGGGTTCGCTGAAGCTTTCTTT. Its protein is CASMGGFAEAFF.

The rearrangement uses TRBV28 and TRBJ1-5; D is undetermined. Germline V gene data show CDR1 as MDHEN and CDR2 as SYDVKM. Deletions cut 3 bases from V and 5 bases from J, with 5 bases between. The CDR3 covers 12 residues. The chain's CDR3 is CASSFPDQPQHF. The CDR3 DNA reads as TGTGCCAGCAGTTTCCCGGATCAGCCCCAGCATTTT.

The chain has TRBV7-2 and TRBJ1-5, with TRBD1 as a possible D gene (5 bases). V was cut by 1 base and J by 3 bases, with 10 bases left in between. Germline lookup yields CDR1 SGHTA and CDR2 FQGNSA. The CDR3 is made up of 15 amino acids. This chain's CDR3 is CASSLDSGHNQPQHF. DNA for the CDR3: TGTGCCAGCAGCTTAGATTCAGGGCACAATCAGCCCCAGCATTTT.

V gene TRBV18 combines with J gene TRBJ2-6; 12 bases agree with TRBD1. Trimming removed 4 bases from V and 2 bases from J; junction bases left unmatched: 12. Per the germline V gene, CDR1 is KGHSH and CDR2 is LQKENI. There are 20 residues in the CDR3. For the CDR3, the DNA is TGTGCCAGCTCACACTTACCGGGACAGGGGGCATCGCCTGGGGCCAACGTCCTGACTTTC. Encoded protein: CASSHLPGQGASPGANVLTF.

V and J are TRBV4-1 and TRBJ2-1, with D possibly being TRBD1 (6 bases). CDR1 and CDR2 (germline): MGHRA, YSYEKL. CDR3 length: 12 residues. V shed 9 bases and J shed 9 bases, with 15 bases lying between them. CDR3 in amino acids: CASSGKGVEQFF. The CDR3, as DNA: TGCGCCAGTTCGGGGAAGGGGGTTGAGCAGTTCTTC.

The V gene is TRBV4-2, the J gene TRBJ2-7; 10 bases are shared with TRBD2. This CDR3 has 17 residues. J lost 0 bases, V lost 4 bases, and 9 bases had no gene match. Germline V CDR1 and CDR2: LGHNA, YNFKEQ. CDR3 in DNA: TGTGCCAGCAGCCTCCTGGGACTAGCGAAAAGCTCCTACGAGCAGTACTTC. Encoded protein: CASSLLGLAKSSYEQYF.

This clone was counted a few times. The chain has TRBV4-2 and TRBJ2-1, with D maybe TRBD1 (6 bases). The V gene lost 1 base and the J gene lost 5 bases, with 15 bases spanning the gap. CDR1 is LGHNA, CDR2 YNFKEQ, per germline. The CDR3 length is 16 residues. The DNA for the CDR3 is TGTGCCAGCAGCCAAGGACAACGGAACAGGGACAATGAGCAGTTCTTC. Amino acids: CASSQGQRNRDNEQFF.

V and J are TRBV19 and TRBJ2-1; 8 positions agree with TRBD1. The V and J ends lost 1 base and 6 bases, in that order; junction bases with no gene match: 2. CDR1 and CDR2 (germline): LNHDA, SQIVND (reference sequence). The CDR3 runs to 14 residues. CDR3 region: CASSIGQGRNEQFF. In DNA, the CDR3 is TGTGCCAGTAGTATAGGACAGGGGCGCAATGAGCAGTTCTTC.

This chain links TRBV7-2 with TRBJ1-2; D gene ambiguous. The CDR3 consists of 12 residues. Germline CDR1 reads SGHTA; CDR2 reads FQGNSA. Trimming took off 1 base at V and 8 bases at J, with 8 bases between the two ends. In DNA, the CDR3 is TGTGCCAGCAGCTTAGGAGGCCGAGGCTACACCTTC. Protein sequence: CASSLGGRGYTF.

J is TRBJ1-1 and V is TRBV7-6; tentatively, D is TRBD1 (6 bases). The CDR3 runs to 14 residues. The V gene lost 5 bases and the J gene lost 1 base, with 11 bases spanning the gap. CDR1 and CDR2 from the germline V gene are SGHVS and FNYEAQ. CDR3 in amino acids: CASSPTGRNTEAFF. The CDR3 DNA reads as TGTGCCAGCAGCCCCACAGGGAGGAACACTGAAGCTTTCTTT.

This clone turned up a few times. This chain joins TRBV10-1 and TRBJ2-3, with 10 nucleotides matching TRBD2. This CDR3 spans 14 amino acids. Germline CDR1 and CDR2: WNHNN and SYGVQD (reference sequence). Trimming cost V 9 bases and J 4 bases; bases outside gene matches: 7. The CDR3 protein is CASSLAGDSDTQYF. The CDR3 DNA reads as TGCGCCAGTTCTCTAGCGGGGGATTCAGATACGCAGTATTTT.

This clone was observed a single time. The chain joins TRBV4-1 to TRBJ1-2, with TRBD1 as a possible D gene (6 bases). With 1 base removed from V and 3 bases from J, the gap between germline ends came to 12 bases. The CDR3 has 15 amino acids. Germline V gene sequence: CDR1 MGHRA, CDR2 YSYEKL. This chain's CDR3 is CASSQVTGSDYGYTF. CDR3 nucleotides: TGCGCCAGCAGCCAAGTAACAGGGAGCGACTATGGCTACACCTTC.

This sequence joins TRBV7-3 and TRBJ2-3; 11 bases line up with TRBD2. The trim removed 5 bases at V and 6 bases at J, leaving 13 bases unmatched. This CDR3 is built from 17 residues. CDR1 and CDR2 (germline): SGHTA, FQGTGA. The CDR3 region is CASSIPTSGMGGDTQYF. The CDR3 coding sequence is TGTGCCAGCAGCATCCCGACTAGCGGGATGGGGGGGGATACGCAGTATTTT.